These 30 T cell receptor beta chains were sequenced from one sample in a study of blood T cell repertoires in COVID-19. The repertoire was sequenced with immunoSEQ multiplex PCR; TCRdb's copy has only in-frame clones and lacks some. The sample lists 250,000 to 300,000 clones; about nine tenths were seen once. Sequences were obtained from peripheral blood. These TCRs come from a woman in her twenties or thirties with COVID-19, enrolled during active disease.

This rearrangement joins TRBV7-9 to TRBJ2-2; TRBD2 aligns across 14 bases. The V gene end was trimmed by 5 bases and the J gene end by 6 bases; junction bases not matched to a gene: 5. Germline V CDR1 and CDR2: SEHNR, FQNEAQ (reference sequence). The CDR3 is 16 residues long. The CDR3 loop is CASSLGTSGSPGELFF. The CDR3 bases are TGTGCCAGCAGCCTTGGGACTAGCGGGAGCCCCGGGGAGCTGTTTTTT.

CDR3 in amino acids: CATSRDEGLVGNSPLHF. The CDR3 DNA follows: TGTGCCACCAGCAGAGATGAGGGCCTCGTCGGGAATTCACCCCTCCACTTT. This sequence joins TRBV15 and TRBJ1-6; D is unclear. Germline V CDR1 and CDR2: LNHNV, YYDKDF (reference sequence). The V end lost 0 bases, the J end lost 7 bases, and 16 bases lay between the germline ends. This CDR3 contains 17 residues.

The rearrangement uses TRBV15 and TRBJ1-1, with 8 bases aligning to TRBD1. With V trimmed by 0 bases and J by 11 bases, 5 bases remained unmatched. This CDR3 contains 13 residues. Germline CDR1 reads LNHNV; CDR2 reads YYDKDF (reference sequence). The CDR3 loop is CATSRDRTGPAFF. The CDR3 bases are TGTGCCACCAGCAGAGATAGGACAGGGCCTGCTTTCTTT. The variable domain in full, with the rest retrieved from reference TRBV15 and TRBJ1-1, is DAMVIQNPRYQVTQFGKPVTLSCSQTLNHNVMYWYQQKSSQAPKLLFHYYDKDFNNEADTPDNFQSRRPNTSFCFLDIRSPGLGDTAMYLCATSRDRTGPAFFGQGTRLTVV.

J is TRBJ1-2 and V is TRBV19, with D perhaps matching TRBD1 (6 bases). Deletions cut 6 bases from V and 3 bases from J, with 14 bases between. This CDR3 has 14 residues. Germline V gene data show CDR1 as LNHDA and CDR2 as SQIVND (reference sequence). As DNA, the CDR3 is TGTGCCAGTAGCCCAGACAGGACTGACTATGGCTACACCTTC. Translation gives CASSPDRTDYGYTF. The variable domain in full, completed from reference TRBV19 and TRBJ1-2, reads DGGITQSPKYLFRKEGQNVTLSCEQNLNHDAMYWYRQDPGQGLRLIYYSQIVNDFQKGDIAEGYSVSREKKESFPLTVTSAQKNPTAFYLCASSPDRTDYGYTFGSGTRLTVV.

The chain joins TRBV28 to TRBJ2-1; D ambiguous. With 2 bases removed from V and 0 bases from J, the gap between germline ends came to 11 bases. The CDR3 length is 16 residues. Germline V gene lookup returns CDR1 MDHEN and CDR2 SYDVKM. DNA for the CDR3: TGTGCCAGCAGTTTACCGCCTCTAAGCTCCTACAATGAGCAGTTCTTC. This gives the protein CASSLPPLSSYNEQFF.

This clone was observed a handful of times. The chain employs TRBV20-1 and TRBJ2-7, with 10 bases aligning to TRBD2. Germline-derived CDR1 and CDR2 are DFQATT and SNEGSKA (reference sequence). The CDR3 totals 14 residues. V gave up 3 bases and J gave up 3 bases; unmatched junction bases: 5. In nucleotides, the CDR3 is TGCAGTGCTAGTAAGCCTAGCGGGAGCTACGAGCAGTACTTC. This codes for CSASKPSGSYEQYF.

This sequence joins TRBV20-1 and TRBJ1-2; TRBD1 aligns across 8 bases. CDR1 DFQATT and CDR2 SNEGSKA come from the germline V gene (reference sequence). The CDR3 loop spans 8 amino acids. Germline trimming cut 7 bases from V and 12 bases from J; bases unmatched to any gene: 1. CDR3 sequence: CSDRGNTF. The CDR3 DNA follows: TGCAGTGACAGGGGGAACACCTTC.

The CDR3 loop is CASSQARGGAEAFF. Written as DNA, the CDR3 is TGTGCCAGCAGCCAAGCAAGGGGCGGGGCTGAAGCTTTCTTT. The chain joins TRBV3-1 (or the pseudogene TRBV3-2) to TRBJ1-1, with a tentative D call TRBD1 (5 bases). The ends were cut back, 1 base at V and 6 bases at J, with 12 bases in the middle. This CDR3 spans 14 amino acids. Germline V lookup: CDR1 LGHDT, CDR2 YNNKEL (reference sequence).

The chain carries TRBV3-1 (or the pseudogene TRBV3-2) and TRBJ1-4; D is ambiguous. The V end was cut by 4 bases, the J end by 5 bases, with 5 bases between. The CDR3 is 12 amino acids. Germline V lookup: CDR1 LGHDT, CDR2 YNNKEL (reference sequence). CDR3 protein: CASSRGNEKLFF. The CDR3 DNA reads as TGTGCCAGCAGCCGAGGCAATGAAAAACTGTTTTTT.

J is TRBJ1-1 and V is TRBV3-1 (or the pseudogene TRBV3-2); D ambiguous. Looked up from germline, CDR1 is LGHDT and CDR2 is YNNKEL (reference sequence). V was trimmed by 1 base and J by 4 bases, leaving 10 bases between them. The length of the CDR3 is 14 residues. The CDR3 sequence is CASSQGGHGTEAFF. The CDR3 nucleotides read TGTGCCAGCAGCCAAGGTGGGCATGGCACTGAAGCTTTCTTT.

CDR3 loop: CAISESTGQGRKLFF. The DNA of the CDR3 is TGTGCCATCAGTGAGTCGACTGGACAGGGGAGGAAACTGTTTTTT. The chain combines TRBV10-3 with TRBJ1-4; TRBD1 matches at 9 bases. This CDR3 has 15 residues. The germline V gene has CDR1 ENHRY and CDR2 SYGVKD. After removal of 0 bases from V and 11 bases from J, the junction contained 7 bases not matched to a gene.

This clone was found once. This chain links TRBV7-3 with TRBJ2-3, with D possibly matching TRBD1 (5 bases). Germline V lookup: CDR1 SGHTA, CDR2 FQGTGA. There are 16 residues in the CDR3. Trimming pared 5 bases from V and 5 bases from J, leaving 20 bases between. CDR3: CASSPSLGGAEDTQYF. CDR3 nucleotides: TGTGCCAGCAGCCCCTCTCTTGGTGGGGCCGAAGATACGCAGTATTTT.

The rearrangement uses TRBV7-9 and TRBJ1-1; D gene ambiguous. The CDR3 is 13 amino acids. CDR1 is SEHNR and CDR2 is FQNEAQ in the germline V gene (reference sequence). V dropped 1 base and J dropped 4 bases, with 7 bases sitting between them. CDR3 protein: CASSLDGGTEAFF. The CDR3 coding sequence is TGTGCCAGCAGCTTAGACGGCGGCACTGAAGCTTTCTTT.

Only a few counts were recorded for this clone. The CDR3 sequence is CAIKGSSGKSYEQYF. CDR3 DNA sequence: TGTGCCATCAAAGGGTCTAGCGGAAAATCCTACGAGCAGTACTTC. The chain recombines TRBV10-3 with TRBJ2-7; 7 bases align to TRBD2. Germline values: CDR1 ENHRY, CDR2 SYGVKD. The ends lost 7 bases at V and 1 base at J; junction bases unmatched: 10. The CDR3 has 15 amino acids.

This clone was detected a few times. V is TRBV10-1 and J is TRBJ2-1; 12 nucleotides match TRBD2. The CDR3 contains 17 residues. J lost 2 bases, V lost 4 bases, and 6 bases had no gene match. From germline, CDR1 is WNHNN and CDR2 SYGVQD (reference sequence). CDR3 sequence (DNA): TGCGCCAGCAGTGCGGGACTAGCGGGCAAAGCCTACAATGAGCAGTTCTTC. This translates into CASSAGLAGKAYNEQFF.

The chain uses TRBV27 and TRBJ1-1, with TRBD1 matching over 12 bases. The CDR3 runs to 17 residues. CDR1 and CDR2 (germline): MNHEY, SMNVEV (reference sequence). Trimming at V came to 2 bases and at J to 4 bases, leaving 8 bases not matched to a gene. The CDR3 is CASSLLRDRGLGTEAFF. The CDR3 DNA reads TGTGCCAGCAGTTTACTCCGGGACAGGGGGCTCGGCACTGAAGCTTTCTTT.

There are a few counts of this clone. The CDR3 DNA reads TGTGCCAGCAGTCCCCGACGGGGAAATAATGAAAAACTGTTTTTT. Its protein product is CASSPRRGNNEKLFF. The V and J genes are TRBV2 and TRBJ1-4; D is unresolved. The V gene's germline CDR1 is SNHLY and CDR2 FYNNEI. The length of the CDR3 is 15 residues. V was trimmed by 5 bases and J by 4 bases, leaving 14 bases between them. The full variable domain, in which reference TRBV2 and TRBJ1-4 provide the parts outside the CDR3, is EPEVTQTPSHQVTQMGQEVILRCVPISNHLYFYWYRQILGQKVEFLVSFYNNEISEKSEIFDDQFSVERPDGSNFTLKIRSTKLEDSAMYFCASSPRRGNNEKLFFGSGTQLSVL.

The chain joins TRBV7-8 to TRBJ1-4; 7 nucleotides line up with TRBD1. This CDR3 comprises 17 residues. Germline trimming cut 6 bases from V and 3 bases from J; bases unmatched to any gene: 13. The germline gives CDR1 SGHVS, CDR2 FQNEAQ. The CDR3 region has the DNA TGTGCCAGCAGTAAAAACCTACCGGGACAGCCTAATGAAAAACTGTTTTTT. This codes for CASSKNLPGQPNEKLFF.

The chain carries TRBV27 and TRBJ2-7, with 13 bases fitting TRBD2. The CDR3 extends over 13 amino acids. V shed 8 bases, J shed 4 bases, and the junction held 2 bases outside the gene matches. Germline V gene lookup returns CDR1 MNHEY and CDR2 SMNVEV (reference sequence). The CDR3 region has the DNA TGTGCCAGCGGACTAGCGGGGGCTTACGAGCAGTACTTC. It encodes CASGLAGAYEQYF.

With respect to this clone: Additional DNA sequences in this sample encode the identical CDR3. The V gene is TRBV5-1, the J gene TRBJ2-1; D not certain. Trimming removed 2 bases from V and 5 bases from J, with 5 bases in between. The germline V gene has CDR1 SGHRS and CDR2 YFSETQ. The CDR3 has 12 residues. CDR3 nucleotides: TGCGCCAGCAGCTTTACGGACAATGAGCAGTTCTTC. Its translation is CASSFTDNEQFF.

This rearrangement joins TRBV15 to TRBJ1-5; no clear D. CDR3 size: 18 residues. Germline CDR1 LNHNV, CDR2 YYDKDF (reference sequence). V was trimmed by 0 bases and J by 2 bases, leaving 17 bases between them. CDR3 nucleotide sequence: TGTGCCACCAGCAGAGATTATCTAGGCGGGCTGGGCAATCAGCCCCAGCATTTT. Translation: CATSRDYLGGLGNQPQHF.

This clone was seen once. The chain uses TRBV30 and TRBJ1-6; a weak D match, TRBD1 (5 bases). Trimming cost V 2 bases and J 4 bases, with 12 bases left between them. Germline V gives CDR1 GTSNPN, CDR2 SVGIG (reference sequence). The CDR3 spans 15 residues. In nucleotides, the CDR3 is TGTGCCTGGAGTAACGACAGTGGGTATAATTCACCCCTCCACTTT. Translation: CAWSNDSGYNSPLHF.

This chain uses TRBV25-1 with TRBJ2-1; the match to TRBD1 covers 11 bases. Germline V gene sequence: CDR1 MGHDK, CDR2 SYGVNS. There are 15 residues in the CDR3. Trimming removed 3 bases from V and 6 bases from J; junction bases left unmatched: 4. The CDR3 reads CASSDPGTGGNEQFF. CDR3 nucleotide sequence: TGTGCCAGCAGTGATCCCGGGACAGGGGGCAATGAGCAGTTCTTC. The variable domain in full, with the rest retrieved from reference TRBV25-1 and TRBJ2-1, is EADIYQTPRYLVIGTGKKITLECSQTMGHDKMYWYQQDPGMELHLIHYSYGVNSTEKGDLSSESTVSRIRTEHFPLTLESARPSHTSQYLCASSDPGTGGNEQFFGPGTRLTVL.

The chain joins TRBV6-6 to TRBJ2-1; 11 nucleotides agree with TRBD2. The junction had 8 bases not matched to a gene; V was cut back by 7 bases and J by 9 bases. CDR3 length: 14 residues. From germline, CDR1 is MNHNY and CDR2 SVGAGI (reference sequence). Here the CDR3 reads CASTLAGVGIEQFF. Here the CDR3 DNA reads TGTGCCAGCACACTAGCGGGAGTCGGGATTGAGCAGTTCTTC.

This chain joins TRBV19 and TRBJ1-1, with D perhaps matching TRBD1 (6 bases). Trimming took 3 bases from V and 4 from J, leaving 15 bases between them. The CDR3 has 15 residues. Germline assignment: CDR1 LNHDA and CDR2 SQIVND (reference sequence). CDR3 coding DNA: TGTGCCAGTAGTATTACGAGAACAGGGAGCACTGAAGCTTTCTTT. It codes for CASSITRTGSTEAFF.

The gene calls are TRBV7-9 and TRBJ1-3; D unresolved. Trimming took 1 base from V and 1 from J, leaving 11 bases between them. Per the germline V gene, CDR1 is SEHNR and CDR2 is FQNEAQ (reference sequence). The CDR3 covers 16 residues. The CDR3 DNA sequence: TGTGCCAGCAGCTTAGTACTCCTCACTTCTGGAAACACCATATATTTT. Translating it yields CASSLVLLTSGNTIYF.

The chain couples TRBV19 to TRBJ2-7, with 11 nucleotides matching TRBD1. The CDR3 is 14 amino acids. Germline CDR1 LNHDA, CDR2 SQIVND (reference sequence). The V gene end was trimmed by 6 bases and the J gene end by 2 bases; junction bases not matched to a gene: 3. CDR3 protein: CASSLGQGAYEQYF. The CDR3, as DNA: TGTGCCAGTAGCCTGGGACAGGGGGCCTACGAGCAGTACTTC. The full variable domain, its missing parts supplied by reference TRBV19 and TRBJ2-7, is DGGITQSPKYLFRKEGQNVTLSCEQNLNHDAMYWYRQDPGQGLRLIYYSQIVNDFQKGDIAEGYSVSREKKESFPLTVTSAQKNPTAFYLCASSLGQGAYEQYFGPGTRLTVT.

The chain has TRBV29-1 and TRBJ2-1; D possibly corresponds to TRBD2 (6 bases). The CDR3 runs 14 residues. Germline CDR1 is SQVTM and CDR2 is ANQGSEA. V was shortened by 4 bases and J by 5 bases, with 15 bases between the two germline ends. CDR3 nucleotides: TGCAGCGTTGGGGGAGCGGGTTGGGACAATGAGCAGTTCTTC. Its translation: CSVGGAGWDNEQFF.

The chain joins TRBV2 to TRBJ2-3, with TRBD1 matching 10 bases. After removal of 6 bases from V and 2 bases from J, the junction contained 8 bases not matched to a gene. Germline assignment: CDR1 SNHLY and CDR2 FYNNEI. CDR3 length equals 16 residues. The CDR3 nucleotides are TGTGCCAGCAGACCCCCGGGACAGGGGTTCACAGATACGCAGTATTTT. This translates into CASRPPGQGFTDTQYF.

CDR3 sequence: CASSLSSGLTKGETQYF. CDR3 sequence (DNA): TGTGCCAGCAGTTTAAGCTCGGGACTCACGAAAGGGGAGACCCAGTACTTC. J is TRBJ2-5 and V is TRBV27; D may be TRBD2 (6 bases). The CDR3 sequence is 17 residues long. Germline CDR1 is MNHEY and CDR2 is SMNVEV (reference sequence). Trimming took 2 bases from V and 5 from J, leaving 21 bases between them.